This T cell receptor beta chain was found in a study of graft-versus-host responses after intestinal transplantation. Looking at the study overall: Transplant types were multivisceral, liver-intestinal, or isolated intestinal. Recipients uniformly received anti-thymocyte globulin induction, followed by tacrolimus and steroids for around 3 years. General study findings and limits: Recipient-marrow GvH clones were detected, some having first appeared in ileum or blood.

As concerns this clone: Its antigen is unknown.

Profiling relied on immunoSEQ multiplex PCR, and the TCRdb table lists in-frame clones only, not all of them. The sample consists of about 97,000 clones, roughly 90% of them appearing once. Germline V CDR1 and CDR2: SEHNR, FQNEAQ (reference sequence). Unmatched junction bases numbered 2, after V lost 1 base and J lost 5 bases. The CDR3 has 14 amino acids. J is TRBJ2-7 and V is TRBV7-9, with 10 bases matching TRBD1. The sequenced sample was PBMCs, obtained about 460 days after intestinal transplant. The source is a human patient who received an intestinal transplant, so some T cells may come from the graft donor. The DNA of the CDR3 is TGTGCCAGCAGCTTAGGGGACAGGGGAGACGAGCAGTACTTC. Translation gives CASSLGDRGDEQYF. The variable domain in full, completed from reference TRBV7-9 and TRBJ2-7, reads DTGVSQNPRHKITKRGQNVTFRCDPISEHNRLYWYRQTLGQGPEFLTYFQNEAQLEKSRLLSDRFSAERPKGSFSTLEIQRTEQGDSAMYLCASSLGDRGDEQYFGPGTRLTVT.